This T cell receptor beta chain emerged from a study of T cells in women clearing cervical HPV infection. The method was immunoSEQ multiplex PCR; TCRdb's version includes in-frame clones alone and lacks a portion of them. The sample features fewer than 40,000 clones, with 5% to 7.5% in its top ten. This clonotype was sampled from a woman between 18 and 69 years old with a cervical HPV16 infection that either progressed to CIN3+ or cleared (not recorded which). Input material: blood buffy coat.

This chain's CDR3 is CSARDSGNTIYF. The part of the CDR3 DNA that was read is TGCAGCGCACGGGACAGCGGAAACACC. The chain joins TRBV29-1 to TRBJ1-3; 7 bases agree with TRBD1. The CDR3 end lies 3 residues beyond the end of the read and is filled in from the germline J gene. This CDR3 has 12 residues. Germline CDR1 is SQVTM and CDR2 is ANQGSEA. Losses at the gene ends were 7 bases for V and 4 bases for J; bases not matched to a gene: 4.